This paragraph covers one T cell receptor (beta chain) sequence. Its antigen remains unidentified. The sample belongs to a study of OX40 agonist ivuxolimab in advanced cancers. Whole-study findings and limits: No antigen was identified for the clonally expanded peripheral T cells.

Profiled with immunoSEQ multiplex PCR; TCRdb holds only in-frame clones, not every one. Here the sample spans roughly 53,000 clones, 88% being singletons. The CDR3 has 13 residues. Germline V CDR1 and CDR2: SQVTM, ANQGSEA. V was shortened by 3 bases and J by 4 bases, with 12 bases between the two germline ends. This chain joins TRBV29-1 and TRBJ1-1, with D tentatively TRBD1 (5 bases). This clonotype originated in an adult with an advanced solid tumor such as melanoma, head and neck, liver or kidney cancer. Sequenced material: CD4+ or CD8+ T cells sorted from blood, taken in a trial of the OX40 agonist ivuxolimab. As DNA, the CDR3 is TGCAGCGTTGAGGTTCTGGGGGGCACTGAAGCTTTCTTT. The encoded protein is CSVEVLGGTEAFF.